This T cell receptor (beta chain) appears in the sequencing data of a study of blood T cell repertoires in COVID-19 (dated by TCRdb to 2018 to 2021). Study-level background: Collaborator samples came from the United States, Italy and Spain and covered acute and convalescent phases of COVID-19. Where available, HLA class I and class II types were obtained from metadata supplied by the sample provider rather than from assay-based typing. The prospective study material was composed of cDNA or gDNA derived from T cells, B-cell-depleted T cells, or PBMCs. The samples were drawn from two sources: the first 160 participants of the ongoing ImmuneRACE study, and approximately 1,300 subjects contributed by 6 global collaborators. The repertoires were released in a freely available public database meant as a resource for research on the immune response to SARS-CoV-2. Sample metadata almost always included a de-identified subject ID, COVID-19 status, age in years and sex. Deeply sampled blood TCRbeta repertoires from subjects exposed to, actively infected with, or recovered from COVID-19 were included in the dataset.

Collaborating institutions collected whole blood in K2EDTA tubes following their own protocols. For TCRbeta analysis, collaborators shipped samples as frozen whole blood, isolated PBMCs, or DNA extracted from either of those sample types. With respect to this clone: No antigen is known for it. Within one base of it there is no much larger clone, and no base qualities were kept.

What the research found in general, with its limitations: Clinical and demographic metadata were provided uncurated, with the amount varying by source and participant.

TCRbeta CDR3 regions were amplified from genomic DNA by means of the immunoSEQ Assay, a bias-controlled multiplex PCR. Concerning the study's data processing: Within the assay, amplification of reference gene primers was used to estimate how many nucleated cells each sample contained. Sequence reads were collapsed and filtered to measure the absolute abundance of every unique TCRbeta CDR3 rearrangement. For each sample, productive Simpson clonality was calculated as the square root of Simpson's diversity index across productive rearrangements. TCRdb stores this immuneACCESS table with in-frame sequences only. Part of the clones is absent; in the studies checked, under half of the shortfall reflects unresolved V genes, and no reason is known for the rest. V, J and clone size are those of that table, while D and trimming were read from the DNA. Present in this sample are 150,000 to 200,000 clones, approximately 90% of which were seen just once. The biggest ten clones account for 0.99% of the sample.

The sequence was obtained from a man aged 18 to 30 with acute or convalescent COVID-19. The material sequenced was peripheral blood.

The CDR3 here reads CASSEDGIGELFF. The nucleotide sequence is TGTGCCAGCAGTGAAGACGGGATCGGGGAGCTGTTTTTT. This chain joins TRBV6-1 to TRBJ2-2, and possibly TRBD2, on 5 matching bases. CDR1 and CDR2 are drawn from the germline V gene: MNHNS, SASEGT. From cysteine to phenylalanine, the CDR3 is 13 amino acids long. Only the CDR3 region is kept as DNA, spanning 39 bases read in frame from base 1. V is cut by 1 base and J by 7 bases, and the space between the germline ends is 7 bases.